The rows below give T cell receptor beta chains drawn from one sample of a study of cytotoxic CD8 clonotypes in ibrutinib-treated CLL. The method was immunoSEQ multiplex PCR; TCRdb's version includes in-frame clones alone and lacks a portion of them. The sample yields approximately 100,000 clones, 70% to 80% seen once. The source material was PBMCs, sampled after 24 months of ibrutinib treatment. Receptor source: a human donor with chronic lymphocytic leukemia. Both conserved end residues are part of each CDR3. Each record gives: clone size, V gene, D gene, J gene, CDR3 protein, CDR3 DNA. A D gene is named only where the DNA matches it firmly. Rows give clone size only sometimes, using once, few, many, or a class for an expanded clone.

>many|TRBV10-3|TRBD1|TRBJ1-2
CAIRGTADGDTF
TGTGCCATCAGGGGGACAGCCGACGGGGACACCTTC
>-|TRBV4-1|TRBD1|TRBJ2-7
CASSPRWDSSYEQYF
TGCGCCAGCAGCCCCCGTTGGGACAGCTCCTACGAGCAGTACTTC
>few|TRBV5-6|TRBD1|TRBJ2-1
CASSLDGGQVYNEQFF
TGTGCCAGCAGCTTGGATGGGGGACAGGTTTACAATGAGCAGTTCTTC
>-|TRBV28|TRBD2|TRBJ2-7
CASSPGTSGKEQYF
TGTGCCAGCAGTCCGGGGACTAGCGGGAAAGAGCAGTACTTC
>-|TRBV6-5|-|TRBJ2-1
CASTRLGSEQFF
TGTGCCAGCACCCGACTTGGGAGTGAGCAGTTCTTC
>-|TRBV5-1|TRBD2|TRBJ2-7
CASSWLAGAYEQYF
TGCGCCAGCAGCTGGCTAGCGGGAGCCTACGAGCAGTACTTC
>-|TRBV28|-|TRBJ1-4
CASRTGFDEKLFF
TGTGCCAGCAGAACGGGTTTTGACGAAAAACTGTTTTTT
>-|TRBV28|-|TRBJ1-1
CASLANTEAFF
TGTGCCAGCCTGGCGAACACTGAAGCTTTCTTT
>-|TRBV5-1|-|TRBJ1-4
CASSPWEGTNEKLFF
TGCGCCAGCAGCCCTTGGGAGGGGACTAATGAAAAACTGTTTTTT
>hyperexpanded|TRBV15|-|TRBJ2-3
CATSYDRTSTDTQYF
TGTGCCACCAGCTACGACAGGACTAGCACAGATACGCAGTATTTT
>-|TRBV6-6|-|TRBJ1-5
CASRGSDNQPQHF
TGTGCCAGCAGAGGCAGCGATAATCAGCCCCAGCATTTT
>few|TRBV7-2|-|TRBJ2-2
CASSLALGSGPLSRGELFF
TGTGCCAGCAGCTTAGCGCTCGGCAGCGGGCCACTAAGTCGGGGGGAGCTGTTTTTT
>once|TRBV6-4|-|TRBJ1-6
CASSERSGAKLGSPLHF
TGTGCCAGCAGTGAGCGGTCAGGGGCTAAGTTAGGTTCACCCCTCCACTTT
>-|TRBV5-6|TRBD1|TRBJ2-1
CASSSPRTGVGSEQFF
TGTGCCAGCAGCTCCCCTCGGACAGGGGTTGGGAGTGAGCAGTTCTTC
>-|TRBV7-3|TRBD2|TRBJ2-1
CASSLTGTRAGHEQFF
TGTGCCAGCAGCTTAACCGGGACTAGAGCCGGCCATGAGCAGTTCTTC
>-|TRBV27|-|TRBJ2-6
CASSPRDSAGLSSGANVLTF
TGTGCCAGCAGTCCCCGGGACAGCGCGGGGCTATCCTCTGGGGCCAACGTCCTGACTTTC
>-|TRBV18|TRBD1|TRBJ2-4
CASSPPNRGSKNIQYF
TGTGCCAGCTCACCACCCAACAGGGGATCCAAAAACATTCAGTACTTC
>-|TRBV2|-|TRBJ2-1
CASSEKPVTIGGDEQFF
TGTGCCAGCAGTGAAAAACCGGTGACTATCGGTGGTGATGAGCAGTTCTTC
>once|TRBV15|-|TRBJ1-1
CATSRQVNTEAFF
TGTGCCACCAGCAGACAGGTGAACACTGAAGCTTTCTTT
>-|TRBV7-9|TRBD1|TRBJ2-5
CASSRTGTGGWETQYF
TGTGCCAGCAGCCGCACCGGGACAGGGGGCTGGGAGACCCAGTACTTC